This entry features one T cell receptor beta chain sequence. Its antigen is currently unknown. This sample is part of a study of blood T cells in healthy people across ages. Researchers report isolating at least 6.5 million PBMCs per sample. Study results and limitations: TCR beta diversity per million T cells fell roughly linearly with age.

Alongside a J-beta primer mix, a sample-barcoded 5' primer served in a second PCR lasting roughly 6 to 12 cycles. Each cDNA molecule, via a template-switch adaptor with 12 random nucleotides, was tagged. TCRdb reprocessed the 5' RACE reads with MiXCR, giving one entry per CDR3 protein. The data show roughly 700,000 distinct CDR3 sequences, 49% seen once. The clonotype was recovered from a woman in her fifties or sixties in good health. Sequencing used blood.

CDR3 sequence reads: CAWSVTGRDPEQFF. In nucleotides, the CDR3 is TGTGCCTGGAGTGTAACAGGGCGTGATCCTGAGCAGTTCTTC. The rearrangement links TRBV30 to TRBJ2-1; tentatively, D is TRBD1 (6 bases). The CDR3 consists of 14 residues. The V and J ends lost 0 bases and 9 bases respectively, with 15 bases between them. Germline V lookup: CDR1 GTSNPN, CDR2 SVGIG (reference sequence).